Listed here are 27 T cell receptor beta chains from one sample, sequenced in a study of T cells expressing NK-cell markers. No DNA is given; TCRdb re-called the 5' RACE reads and lists each CDR3 protein once. Its table lists about 260,000 distinct CDR3 sequences. The sample taken for sequencing was blood T cells: a sorted CD56 or NKG2C T cell subset, CD4+ or CD8+ T cells, or bulk PBMC T cells (not recorded which). All receptors come from a woman between 18 and 75 years old in good health.

The chain combines TRBV12-3 or TRBV12-4 with TRBJ2-3; there is no DNA to check the TCRdb D call of TRBD1. The length of the CDR3 is 15 residues. The chain's CDR3 is CATAKTGARTDTQYF.

The gene calls are TRBV18 and TRBJ2-3. The CDR3 contains 14 residues. CDR1 KGHSH and CDR2 LQKENI come from the germline V gene. The CDR3 loop reads CASSPPVNTDTQYF.

The rearrangement joins TRBV7-2 to TRBJ2-1; there is no DNA to check the TCRdb D call of TRBD2. The germline V gene has CDR1 SGHTA and CDR2 FQGNSA. The CDR3 covers 16 residues. CDR3 loop: CASSLGSLAGSNEQFF.

This rearrangement joins TRBV9 to TRBJ2-7; the D call of TRBD1 rests on TCRdb alone, since no DNA is present to check it. The CDR3 is 15 residues long. Germline V CDR1 and CDR2: SGDLS, YYNGEE. The CDR3 reads CASSVVPESSYEQYF.

The chain combines TRBV10-3 with TRBJ1-6. Germline V gene lookup returns CDR1 ENHRY and CDR2 SYGVKD. The CDR3 sequence is 14 residues long. CDR3 sequence: CAISESNRPTALHF.

CDR3: CASSIRGNEQFF. The V and J genes are TRBV5-1 and TRBJ2-1; TCRdb gives TRBD1 as the D gene, but with no DNA this cannot be confirmed. Germline V lookup: CDR1 SGHRS, CDR2 YFSETQ. This CDR3 region has 12 residues. Full variable domain (remainder filled in from reference TRBV5-1 and TRBJ2-1): KAGVTQTPRYLIKTRGQQVTLSCSPISGHRSVSWYQQTPGQGLQFLFEYFSETQRNKGNFPGRFSGRQFSNSRSEMNVSTLELGDSALYLCASSIRGNEQFFGPGTRLTVL.

This rearrangement joins TRBV20-1 to TRBJ2-1; TCRdb calls TRBD2, which cannot be checked without DNA. The CDR3 is 16 residues long. CDR1 and CDR2 (germline): DFQATT, SNEGSKA (reference sequence). The CDR3 sequence: CSARALNGSGDNEQFF.

V gene TRBV5-5 combines with J gene TRBJ1-2; TCRdb gives TRBD1 as the D gene, but with no DNA this cannot be confirmed. CDR1 is SGHKS, CDR2 YYEKEE, per germline (reference sequence). This CDR3 spans 14 amino acids. This CDR3 reads CASSIGTGSYGYTF. Filled out from reference TRBV5-5 and TRBJ1-2, the complete variable domain reads DAGVTQSPTHLIKTRGQQVTLRCSPISGHKSVSWYQQVLGQGPQFIFQYYEKEERGRGNFPDRFSARQFPNYSSELNVNALLLGDSALYLCASSIGTGSYGYTFGSGTRLTVV.

The gene calls are TRBV20-1 and TRBJ2-3. Per germline, CDR1 DFQATT and CDR2 SNEGSKA (reference sequence). The CDR3 sequence is 14 residues long. CDR3 sequence reads: CSARNDLVGHTQYF.

The chain couples TRBV9 to TRBJ1-6; TCRdb outputs TRBD1, but without DNA this stays unchecked. The CDR3 loop spans 14 amino acids. The V gene's germline CDR1 is SGDLS and CDR2 YYNGEE. CDR3 sequence reads: CASSGDRMGSPLHF.

The genes are TRBV10-3 and TRBJ2-5; TCRdb lists TRBD2, though no DNA is available to test this call. Germline V lookup: CDR1 ENHRY, CDR2 SYGVKD. The CDR3 length is 13 residues. The CDR3 sequence: CASRQEGLETQYF.

The V call is TRBV7-3, the J call TRBJ2-1; TCRdb returns TRBD1, unconfirmable since there is no DNA. This CDR3 is built from 13 residues. Germline values: CDR1 SGHTA, CDR2 FQGTGA. CDR3 loop: CASSWDRDNEQFF. Looking up the rest from reference TRBV7-3 and TRBJ2-1 gives the full variable domain: GAGVSQTPSNKVTEKGKYVELRCDPISGHTALYWYRQSLGQGPEFLIYFQGTGAADDSGLPNDRFFAVRPEGSVSTLKIQRTERGDSAVYLCASSWDRDNEQFFGPGTRLTVL.

This rearrangement joins TRBV27 to TRBJ2-3; lacking DNA, the TRBD1 call made by TCRdb goes unchecked. The CDR3 runs 16 residues. The germline V gene encodes CDR1 MNHEY and CDR2 SMNVEV (reference sequence). The CDR3 reads CASSFFGAGSTDTQYF.

The genes are TRBV6-1 and TRBJ2-1; TCRdb selects TRBD1, and the lack of DNA leaves this call unchecked. The length of the CDR3 is 18 residues. Per germline, CDR1 MNHNS and CDR2 SASEGT. The CDR3 reads CASRGGLGEGQGAREQFF.

The rearrangement uses TRBV4-2 and TRBJ2-7; TCRdb's D gene call, TRBD2, goes unchecked for lack of DNA. CDR1 is LGHNA and CDR2 is YNFKEQ in the germline V gene. The CDR3 sequence is 17 residues long. The CDR3 protein is CASSQVKAGGPFHEQYF.

This chain joins TRBV7-2 and TRBJ2-2. The CDR3 contains 13 residues. Germline V lookup: CDR1 SGHTA, CDR2 FQGNSA. The CDR3 protein is CASSAQNTGELFF.

The J gene is TRBJ1-2, the V gene TRBV4-3; checking the TCRdb D call of TRBD1 is not possible without DNA. The CDR3 covers 16 residues. Germline CDR1 LGHNA, CDR2 YSLEER. CDR3 residues: CASSQETLGRTGGYTF.

The gene calls are TRBV12-3 or TRBV12-4 and TRBJ2-5; the D call of TRBD2 rests on TCRdb alone, since no DNA is present to check it. This CDR3 is built from 14 residues. CDR3 sequence reads: CASRKAASTETQYF.

The gene calls are TRBV20-1 and TRBJ1-1; the TCRdb D gene call, TRBD1, has no DNA to confirm it. Looked up from germline, CDR1 is DFQATT and CDR2 is SNEGSKA (reference sequence). The length of the CDR3 is 13 residues. CDR3 residues: CSATKGVNTEAFF.

The rearrangement links TRBV7-2 to TRBJ1-2; the D call of TRBD1 rests on TCRdb alone, since no DNA is present to check it. Germline assignment: CDR1 SGHTA and CDR2 FQGNSA. There are 14 residues in the CDR3. CDR3: CASSLGDRIYGYTF.

The J gene is TRBJ2-1, the V gene TRBV5-1; without DNA, the TCRdb call of TRBD2 cannot be checked. The CDR3 is 14 residues long. Germline V CDR1 and CDR2: SGHRS, YFSETQ. CDR3 amino acids: CASSPRAGRDEQFF.

The rearrangement uses TRBV4-1 and TRBJ2-2; the D gene TCRdb calls, TRBD2, cannot be checked with no DNA. CDR1 and CDR2 from the germline V gene are MGHRA and YSYEKL. This CDR3 is built from 15 residues. The chain's CDR3 is CASSQGRVNTGELFF.

The chain's CDR3 is CASSLVVDTGELFF. The genes are TRBV5-1 and TRBJ2-2. The CDR3 totals 14 residues. CDR1 and CDR2 (germline): SGHRS, YFSETQ.

This chain joins TRBV5-1 and TRBJ2-4; lacking DNA, the TRBD1 call made by TCRdb goes unchecked. The CDR3 runs 15 residues. The germline gives CDR1 SGHRS, CDR2 YFSETQ. CDR3: CASSEPGLAKNIQYF.

V is TRBV6-5 and J is TRBJ1-2; TCRdb picks TRBD1, but there is no DNA to check that call. Germline CDR1 is MNHEY and CDR2 is SVGAGI. The CDR3 length is 14 residues. CDR3: CASSYSAGGNGYTF.

The chain carries TRBV7-2 and TRBJ2-3; TCRdb gives TRBD1 as the D gene, but with no DNA this cannot be confirmed. Per the germline V gene, CDR1 is SGHTA and CDR2 is FQGNSA. The CDR3 length is 15 residues. This CDR3 reads CASSDQGSGTDTQYF. The full variable domain, rest sourced from reference TRBV7-2 and TRBJ2-3, is GAGVSQSPSNKVTEKGKDVELRCDPISGHTALYWYRQSLGQGLEFLIYFQGNSAPDKSGLPSDRFSAERTGGSVSTLTIQRTQQEDSAVYLCASSDQGSGTDTQYFGPGTRLTVL.

The V gene is TRBV28, the J gene TRBJ2-3; without DNA, the TCRdb call of TRBD2 cannot be checked. Germline loops: CDR1 MDHEN, CDR2 SYDVKM. The CDR3 has 18 residues. Here the CDR3 reads CASSLSGSGPRYTDTQYF.